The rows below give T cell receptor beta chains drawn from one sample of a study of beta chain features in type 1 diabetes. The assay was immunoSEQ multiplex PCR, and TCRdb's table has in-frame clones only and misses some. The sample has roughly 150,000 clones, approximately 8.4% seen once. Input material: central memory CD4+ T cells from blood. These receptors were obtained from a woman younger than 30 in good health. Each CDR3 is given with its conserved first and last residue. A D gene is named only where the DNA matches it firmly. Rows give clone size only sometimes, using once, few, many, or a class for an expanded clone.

CDR3aa: CASSLAGTGGTEAFF; CDR3nt: TGTGCCAGCAGCCTCGCCGGGACAGGGGGCACTGAAGCTTTCTTT; v_gene: TRBV14; abundance: few; d_gene: TRBD1; j_gene: TRBJ1-1
CDR3aa: CASSFGGSYNEQFF; CDR3nt: TGTGCCAGCAGCTTCGGCGGCTCCTACAATGAGCAGTTCTTC; v_gene: TRBV5-4; abundance: NA; d_gene: NA; j_gene: TRBJ2-1
CDR3aa: CASSPRIGRLGNEQFF; CDR3nt: TGTGCCAGCAGCCCTAGGATCGGGAGGTTGGGTAATGAGCAGTTCTTC; v_gene: TRBV7-2; abundance: few; d_gene: TRBD2; j_gene: TRBJ2-1
CDR3aa: CASSYSRRETPYGYTF; CDR3nt: TGTGCCAGCAGTTACTCCAGGCGGGAAACCCCCTATGGCTACACCTTC; v_gene: TRBV6-5; abundance: NA; d_gene: NA; j_gene: TRBJ1-2
CDR3aa: CASSKNRGRGTGELFF; CDR3nt: TGTGCCAGCAGTAAAAACAGGGGGCGCGGCACCGGGGAGCTGTTTTTT; v_gene: TRBV2; abundance: few; d_gene: TRBD1; j_gene: TRBJ2-2
CDR3aa: CASSWAGGETQYF; CDR3nt: TGTGCCAGCAGCTGGGCAGGGGGGGAGACCCAGTACTTC; v_gene: TRBV7-9; abundance: NA; d_gene: NA; j_gene: TRBJ2-5
CDR3aa: CASRSGTTSYEQYF; CDR3nt: TGCGCCAGCAGATCCGGGACAACTTCCTACGAGCAGTACTTC; v_gene: TRBV5-1; abundance: NA; d_gene: NA; j_gene: TRBJ2-7
CDR3aa: CASSPYPASGGAGEQFF; CDR3nt: TGTGCCAGCAGCCCATACCCTGCCAGCGGGGGGGCAGGTGAGCAGTTCTTC; v_gene: TRBV7-3; abundance: NA; d_gene: TRBD2; j_gene: TRBJ2-1
CDR3aa: CASSSMTTWNTGELFF; CDR3nt: TGTGCCAGCAGCAGTATGACTACCTGGAACACCGGGGAGCTGTTTTTT; v_gene: TRBV5-6; abundance: NA; d_gene: NA; j_gene: TRBJ2-2
CDR3aa: CASSELASNSYNEQFF; CDR3nt: TGCGCCAGCAGCGAACTAGCCTCCAACTCCTACAATGAGCAGTTCTTC; v_gene: TRBV5-1; abundance: NA; d_gene: NA; j_gene: TRBJ2-1
CDR3aa: CASSLVTGSHEQYF; CDR3nt: TGTGCCAGCAGCCTCGTGACAGGTTCCCACGAGCAGTACTTC; v_gene: TRBV4-2; abundance: few; d_gene: NA; j_gene: TRBJ2-7
CDR3aa: CASSLRQGDGYTF; CDR3nt: TGTGCCAGCAGCTTGAGACAGGGAGATGGCTACACCTTC; v_gene: TRBV5-6; abundance: few; d_gene: TRBD1; j_gene: TRBJ1-2
CDR3aa: CASSLTDTDTQYF; CDR3nt: TGTGCCAGCAGCTTAACAGACACAGATACGCAGTATTTT; v_gene: TRBV7-9; abundance: few; d_gene: NA; j_gene: TRBJ2-3
CDR3aa: CASNRQTANYGYTF; CDR3nt: TGTGCCAGTAACCGACAGACAGCTAACTATGGCTACACCTTC; v_gene: TRBV19; abundance: few; d_gene: NA; j_gene: TRBJ1-2
CDR3aa: CASSSGGPSTDTQYF; CDR3nt: TGTGCCAGCAGCTCCGGTGGTCCTAGCACAGATACGCAGTATTTT; v_gene: TRBV7-9; abundance: NA; d_gene: NA; j_gene: TRBJ2-3
CDR3aa: CATRLAGNNEQFF; CDR3nt: TGTGCCACACGACTAGCTGGTAACAATGAGCAGTTCTTC; v_gene: TRBV10-3; abundance: few; d_gene: TRBD2; j_gene: TRBJ2-1
CDR3aa: CAWSAGTGGSYSNQPQHF; CDR3nt: TGTGCCTGGAGTGCCGGGACAGGGGGCTCGTATAGCAATCAGCCCCAGCATTTT; v_gene: TRBV30; abundance: few; d_gene: TRBD1; j_gene: TRBJ1-5
CDR3aa: CARSGGGPDTQYF; CDR3nt: TGTGCCAGGAGCGGGGGGGGTCCAGATACGCAGTATTTT; v_gene: TRBV11-2; abundance: few; d_gene: TRBD2; j_gene: TRBJ2-3
CDR3aa: CRADRGSEQYF; CDR3nt: TGCAGAGCCGACAGGGGTAGTGAGCAGTACTTC; v_gene: TRBV20-1; abundance: NA; d_gene: TRBD1; j_gene: TRBJ2-7
CDR3aa: CASSPGGNQPQHF; CDR3nt: TGTGCCAGCAGCCCGGGGGGCAATCAGCCCCAGCATTTT; v_gene: TRBV6-5; abundance: NA; d_gene: NA; j_gene: TRBJ1-5
CDR3aa: CAWSSGGETQYF; CDR3nt: TGTGCCTGGAGTAGCGGAGGGGAGACCCAGTACTTC; v_gene: TRBV30; abundance: NA; d_gene: NA; j_gene: TRBJ2-5
CDR3aa: CASSWGQGYEQYF; CDR3nt: TGTGCCAGCAGCTGGGGACAGGGATACGAGCAGTACTTC; v_gene: TRBV7-6; abundance: few; d_gene: TRBD1; j_gene: TRBJ2-7
CDR3aa: CASSPMADRGLHF; CDR3nt: TGTGCCAGCAGCCCCATGGCGGACAGGGGTTTGCATTTT; v_gene: TRBV7-2; abundance: few; d_gene: TRBD1; j_gene: TRBJ2-3
CDR3aa: CACTSGNGNEQFF; CDR3nt: TGTGCCTGCACTAGCGGGAATGGCAATGAGCAGTTCTTC; v_gene: TRBV30; abundance: NA; d_gene: TRBD2; j_gene: TRBJ2-1
CDR3aa: CASSLQGNNQPQHF; CDR3nt: TGTGCCAGCAGTCTACAGGGAAACAATCAGCCCCAGCATTTT; v_gene: TRBV6-1; abundance: NA; d_gene: NA; j_gene: TRBJ1-5
CDR3aa: CASSQQGTAYEQYF; CDR3nt: TGTGCCAGCAGCCAGCAGGGCACGGCCTACGAGCAGTACTTC; v_gene: TRBV11-3; abundance: few; d_gene: NA; j_gene: TRBJ2-7
CDR3aa: CAWSIRGRGFF; CDR3nt: TGTGCCTGGAGTATAAGAGGTCGTGGGTTCTTC; v_gene: TRBV30; abundance: NA; d_gene: NA; j_gene: TRBJ2-1
CDR3aa: CASSLRAGTGSLYEQYF; CDR3nt: TGTGCCAGCAGCTTAAGGGCCGGGACAGGGTCTCTATACGAGCAGTACTTC; v_gene: TRBV7-9; abundance: NA; d_gene: TRBD1; j_gene: TRBJ2-7
CDR3aa: CAWSAGQARCGYTF; CDR3nt: TGTGCCTGGAGTGCTGGACAGGCCAGATGTGGCTACACCTTC; v_gene: TRBV30; abundance: NA; d_gene: TRBD1; j_gene: TRBJ1-2
CDR3aa: CASSLARGSSYEQYF; CDR3nt: TGTGCCAGCAGCTTAGCCAGGGGTAGCTCCTACGAGCAGTACTTC; v_gene: TRBV7-9; abundance: NA; d_gene: NA; j_gene: TRBJ2-7
CDR3aa: CASSSLSPGGNQPQHF; CDR3nt: TGTGCCAGCAGCTCGTTATCTCCAGGGGGGAATCAGCCCCAGCATTTT; v_gene: TRBV13; abundance: many; d_gene: TRBD1; j_gene: TRBJ1-5
CDR3aa: CASSFGSGLTEAFF; CDR3nt: TGTGCCAGCAGCTTCGGCTCGGGGTTAACTGAAGCTTTCTTT; v_gene: TRBV11-1; abundance: few; d_gene: NA; j_gene: TRBJ1-1
CDR3aa: CSVEGAGGTYNEQFF; CDR3nt: TGCAGCGTTGAAGGAGCGGGGGGGACCTACAATGAGCAGTTCTTC; v_gene: TRBV29-1; abundance: few; d_gene: TRBD2; j_gene: TRBJ2-1
CDR3aa: CASRLARETQYF; CDR3nt: TGTGCCAGCAGACTAGCACGAGAGACCCAGTACTTC; v_gene: TRBV2; abundance: NA; d_gene: NA; j_gene: TRBJ2-5
CDR3aa: CASSLEEGLAAHEQFF; CDR3nt: TGCGCCAGCAGCTTGGAAGAGGGACTAGCGGCTCATGAGCAGTTCTTC; v_gene: TRBV5-1; abundance: NA; d_gene: TRBD2; j_gene: TRBJ2-1
CDR3aa: CAWSVGLAGTYEQYF; CDR3nt: TGTGCCTGGAGTGTAGGGCTAGCGGGGACCTACGAGCAGTACTTC; v_gene: TRBV30; abundance: NA; d_gene: TRBD2; j_gene: TRBJ2-7
CDR3aa: CATSSLAGELFF; CDR3nt: TGTGCCACCTCTTCACTAGCCGGGGAGCTGTTTTTT; v_gene: TRBV5-4; abundance: few; d_gene: NA; j_gene: TRBJ2-2
CDR3aa: CASTGTGALNYGYTF; CDR3nt: TGCGCCAGTACCGGGACAGGGGCCTTGAACTATGGCTACACCTTC; v_gene: TRBV4-1; abundance: few; d_gene: TRBD1; j_gene: TRBJ1-2
CDR3aa: CATLGGRHQPQHF; CDR3nt: TGTGCCACCCTCGGGGGTAGACATCAGCCCCAGCATTTT; v_gene: TRBV27; abundance: few; d_gene: NA; j_gene: TRBJ1-5
CDR3aa: CATSREAGGGWGTEAFF; CDR3nt: TGTGCCACCAGCAGAGAAGCAGGGGGAGGATGGGGCACTGAAGCTTTCTTT; v_gene: TRBV15; abundance: NA; d_gene: TRBD1; j_gene: TRBJ1-1